This T cell receptor (beta chain) was recovered during a study of T cell responses to AZD1222 COVID-19 vaccine. Whole-study results and caveats: Donors, mostly white British, included more females; clonal diversity was possibly underestimated. In the spike-specific TCR repertoire, nearly half reportedly target unmutated variant regions. No repertoire was sampled before or during the peak T cell response, only after it.

The CDR3 has 14 residues. In germline, CDR1 is SNHLY, CDR2 FYNNEI. The V end lost 7 bases, the J end lost 2 bases, and 14 bases lay between the germline ends. The analysis combined second doses at about 4 or about 12 weeks. Assay used: immunoSEQ multiplex PCR; TCRdb lists only in-frame clones, some missing. The sample has around 140,000 clones, about 90% seen once. In regard to this clone: Its antigen is undetermined.

The TCR sequence derives from an adult who received the AZD1222 COVID-19 vaccine. The source was peripheral blood, collected 28 days after the second AZD1222 dose. V usage is TRBV2 and J usage is TRBJ1-1; D call uncertain. The CDR3 loop is CASKSGDTNTEAFF. Here the CDR3 DNA reads TGTGCCAGCAAATCCGGTGACACTAACACTGAAGCTTTCTTT.